This T cell receptor (beta chain) was profiled in a study of blood T cell repertoires in COVID-19. The CDR3 consists of 16 residues. Germline CDR1 and CDR2: LNHDA and SQIVND (reference sequence). Trimming removed 5 bases at V and 0 bases at J, with 11 bases between. Profiling relied on immunoSEQ multiplex PCR, and the TCRdb table lists in-frame clones only, not all of them. The sample holds hundreds of thousands of clones, roughly 80% seen once. This TCR was recovered from a man aged 30 to 45 with active or convalescent COVID-19. Sequenced sample: peripheral blood. The chain uses TRBV19 and TRBJ2-6; a possible D gene is TRBD1 (6 bases). The chain's CDR3 is CASSGDTRSGANVLTF. Written as DNA, the CDR3 is TGTGCCAGTAGTGGGGACACACGCTCTGGGGCCAACGTCCTGACTTTC.